This T cell receptor (beta chain) was captured in a study of T cell changes during pregnancy in multiple sclerosis. TCRdb's copy holds only in-frame clones and misses some; the assay was immunoSEQ multiplex PCR. Of 40,000 or so clones listed, around nine tenths are singletons. The clonotype comes from a female donor with multiple sclerosis, enrolled in a pregnancy study. Specimen: CD8+ T cells from peripheral blood mononuclear cells, collected in the first trimester of pregnancy.

The CDR3 spells CASSQGRLAGGVVREQYF. DNA of the CDR3: TGTGCCAGCAGCCAAGGGCGACTAGCGGGGGGTGTTGTACGCGAGCAGTACTTC. J is TRBJ2-7 and V is TRBV14, with 13 bases matching TRBD2. Germline lookup yields CDR1 SGHDN and CDR2 FVKESK. This CDR3 is built from 18 residues. Trimming removed 1 base from V and 6 bases from J; junction bases left unmatched: 12.